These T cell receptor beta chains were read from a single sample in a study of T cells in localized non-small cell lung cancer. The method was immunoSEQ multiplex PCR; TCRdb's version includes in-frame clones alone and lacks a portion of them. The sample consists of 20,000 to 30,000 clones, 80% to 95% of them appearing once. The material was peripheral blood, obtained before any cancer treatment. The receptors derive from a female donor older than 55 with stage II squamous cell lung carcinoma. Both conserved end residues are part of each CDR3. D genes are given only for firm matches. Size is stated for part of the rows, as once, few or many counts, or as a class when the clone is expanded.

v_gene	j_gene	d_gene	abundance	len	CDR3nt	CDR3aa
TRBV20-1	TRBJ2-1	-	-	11	TGCAGTGCGCGACTAGGGGATGAGCAGTTCTTC	CSARLGDEQFF
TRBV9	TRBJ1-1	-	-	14	TGTGCCACCGCCCGCGGGACGGAGAACACTGAAGCTTTCTTT	CATARGTENTEAFF
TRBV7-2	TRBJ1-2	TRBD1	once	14	TGTGCCAGCAGCAGAACCGGGACAGGGGGCGGCTACACCTTC	CASSRTGTGGGYTF
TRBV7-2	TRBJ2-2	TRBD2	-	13	TGTGCCAGCAGCTTAGTTGGGGGGGTAGAGCTGTTTTTT	CASSLVGGVELFF
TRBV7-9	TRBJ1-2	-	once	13	TGTGCCAGCACCGCGGGACTGATCTATGGCTACACCTTC	CASTAGLIYGYTF
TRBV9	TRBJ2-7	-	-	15	TGTGCCAGCAGCGTAGAAGGGGGGAACTCCTACGAGCAGTACTTC	CASSVEGGNSYEQYF
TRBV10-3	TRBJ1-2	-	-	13	TGTGCCATCAGTGAGTCGATGGTCTATGGCTACACCTTC	CAISESMVYGYTF
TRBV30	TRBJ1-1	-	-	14	TGTGCCTGGAGCAGTCCCCGCCTGAACACTGAAGCTTTCTTT	CAWSSPRLNTEAFF
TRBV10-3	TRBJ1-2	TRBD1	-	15	TGTGCCATCAAGGGGGCCCTACAAGGCGACTATGGCTACACCTTC	CAIKGALQGDYGYTF
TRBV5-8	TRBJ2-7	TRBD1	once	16	TGTGCCAGCAGCCGTCGCTCCGGGACAGCCCTCTACGAGCAGTACTTC	CASSRRSGTALYEQYF
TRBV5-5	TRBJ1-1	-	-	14	TGTGCCAGCGCAATCACTTTCATGAACACTGAAGCTTTCTTT	CASAITFMNTEAFF
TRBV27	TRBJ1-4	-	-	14	TGTGCCAGCAGTTTACTCGCAACTAATGAAAAACTGTTTTTT	CASSLLATNEKLFF
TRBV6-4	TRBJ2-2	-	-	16	TGTGCCAGCAGTGACACGGACAGAGTCTCCACCGGGGAGCTGTTTTTT	CASSDTDRVSTGELFF
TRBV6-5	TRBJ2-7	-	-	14	TGTGCCAGCAGTTACCTCGCAGAAGCCTACGAGCAGTACTTC	CASSYLAEAYEQYF
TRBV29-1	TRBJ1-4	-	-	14	TGCAGCGTTGAAGTCGCGGGCAAGGGGGAAAAACTGTTTTTT	CSVEVAGKGEKLFF
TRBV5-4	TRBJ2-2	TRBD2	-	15	TGTGCCAGCACCTCTGGGGGGGTATGGACCGGGGAGCTGTTTTTT	CASTSGGVWTGELFF
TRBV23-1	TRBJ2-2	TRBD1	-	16	TGCGCCAGCAGTCAATCACGGACAGGGAACACCGGGGAGCTGTTTTTT	CASSQSRTGNTGELFF
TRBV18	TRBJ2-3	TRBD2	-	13	TGTGCCAGCTCACCAGTAGCGGGGGATACGCAGTATTTT	CASSPVAGDTQYF
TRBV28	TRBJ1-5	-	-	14	TGTGCCAGCAGCCCTGACCGATACAATCAGCCCCAGCATTTT	CASSPDRYNQPQHF
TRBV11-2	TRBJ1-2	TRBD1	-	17	TGTGCCAGCAGCTTAGGGACAGGGGTTATTGATCCCTATGGCTACACCTTC	CASSLGTGVIDPYGYTF
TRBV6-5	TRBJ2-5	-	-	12	TGTGCCAGCCAAACAGCCGGAGAGACCCAGTACTTC	CASQTAGETQYF
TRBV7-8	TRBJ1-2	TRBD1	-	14	TGTGCCAGCAGCCCTCGATGGGCAGGGGGTGGCTACACCTTC	CASSPRWAGGGYTF
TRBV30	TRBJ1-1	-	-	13	TGTGCCCGGACCAGGCCGGGTCGTCCTGAAGCTTTCTTT	CARTRPGRPEAFF
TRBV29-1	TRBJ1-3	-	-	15	TGCAGCTCCGATCCAGGGTGCGGGCCTGGAAACACCATATATTTT	CSSDPGCGPGNTIYF
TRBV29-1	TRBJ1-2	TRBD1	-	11	TGCAGCGCGGGACAGACCTATGGCTACACCTTC	CSAGQTYGYTF
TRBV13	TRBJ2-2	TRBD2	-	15	TGTGCCACCCGGACACTAGCGGAGGTCACCGGGGAGCTGTTTTTT	CATRTLAEVTGELFF
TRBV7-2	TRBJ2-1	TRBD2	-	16	TGTGCCAGCAGCTCATCCGGGACTAGCGGGAGACATGAGCAGTTCTTC	CASSSSGTSGRHEQFF
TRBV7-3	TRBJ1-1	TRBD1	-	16	TGTGCCAGCAGCTCCAAACCAGGGGGCCTGAACACTGAAGCTTTCTTT	CASSSKPGGLNTEAFF
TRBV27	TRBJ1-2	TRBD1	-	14	TGTGCCAGCAGTCTCGGGACAGCAGAATATGGCTACACCTTC	CASSLGTAEYGYTF
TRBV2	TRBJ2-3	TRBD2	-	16	TGTGCCAGCAGTGATCGCAGCGGGGGGGACACAGATACGCAGTATTTT	CASSDRSGGDTDTQYF
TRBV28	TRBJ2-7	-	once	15	TGTGCCAGCAGTCAAGCCGGGACGGGCTCCTACGAGCAGTACTTC	CASSQAGTGSYEQYF
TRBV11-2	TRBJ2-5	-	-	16	TGTGCCAGCAGCTCCCTTAGACAGTTTCCCCAAGAGACCCAGTACTTC	CASSSLRQFPQETQYF
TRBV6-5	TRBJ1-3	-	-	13	TGTGCCAGCCACTTTGCGGCTGGAAACACCATATATTTT	CASHFAAGNTIYF
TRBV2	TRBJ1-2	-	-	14	TGTGCCAGCAGTATCGGACAGAATATTTATGGCTACACCTTC	CASSIGQNIYGYTF
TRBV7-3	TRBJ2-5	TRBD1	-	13	TGTGCCAGCAGCCCCGGACAGGGAGAGACCCAGTACTTC	CASSPGQGETQYF
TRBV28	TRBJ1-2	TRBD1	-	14	TGTGCCAGCAGTGCCGGGACAGGGGCCCGGGTGCGCACCTTC	CASSAGTGARVRTF
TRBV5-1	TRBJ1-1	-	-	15	TGCGCCAGCAGCTCGTCCTTAGGGAGATCCACTGAAGCTTTCTTT	CASSSSLGRSTEAFF
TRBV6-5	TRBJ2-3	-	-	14	TGTGCCAGCGCGAGGTCTTCTAGCACAGATACGCAGTATTTT	CASARSSSTDTQYF
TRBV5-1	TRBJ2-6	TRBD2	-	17	TGCGCCAGCAGCTTGTTGAGCGGGGGATTTGGGGCCAACGTCCTGACTTTC	CASSLLSGGFGANVLTF
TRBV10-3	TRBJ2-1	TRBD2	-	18	TGTGCCATCAGACCTCGGGGCGGGAGTTCCCGAGATTACAATGAGCAGTTCTTC	CAIRPRGGSSRDYNEQFF
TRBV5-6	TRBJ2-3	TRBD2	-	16	TGTGCCAGCAGCCGAACTAGCGGGGGGGCCAGAGATACGCAGTATTTT	CASSRTSGGARDTQYF
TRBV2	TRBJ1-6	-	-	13	TGTGCCAGCAGTGGTCAGATTAATTCACCCCTCCACTTT	CASSGQINSPLHF
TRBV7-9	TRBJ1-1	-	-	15	TGTGCCAGCAGCTTAGAAGCCGTTTTGAACACTGAAGCTTTCTTT	CASSLEAVLNTEAFF
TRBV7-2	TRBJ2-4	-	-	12	TGTGCCAGCAGCTCGGACGAGTACATTCAGTACTTC	CASSSDEYIQYF
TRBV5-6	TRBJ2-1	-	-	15	TGTGCCAGCAGCTTCCGGACAAGAATCAACAATGAGCAGTTCTTC	CASSFRTRINNEQFF
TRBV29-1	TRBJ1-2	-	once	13	TGCAGCACCGCGGGGGCGGGGCTCTATGGCTACACCTTC	CSTAGAGLYGYTF